These 31 T cell receptor beta chains originate from one sample sequenced in a study of OX40 agonist ivuxolimab in advanced cancers. Data came from immunoSEQ multiplex PCR; TCRdb stores just in-frame clones and leaves some out. Found here are 6,000 or so clones, 65% to 70% of them singletons; the top ten hold just over 35%. The material was CD4+ or CD8+ T cells sorted from blood, obtained in a trial of the OX40 agonist ivuxolimab. These receptors originate from an adult with an advanced solid tumor such as melanoma, head and neck, liver or kidney cancer.

This clone qualifies as medium-sized. V gene TRBV28 combines with J gene TRBJ2-7; D may be TRBD2 (6 bases). The length of the CDR3 is 15 residues. Germline-derived CDR1 and CDR2 are MDHEN and SYDVKM. The V end was cut by 5 bases, the J end by 4 bases, with 18 bases between. The CDR3 bases are TGTGCCAGCAGTGATGATCGGGACTCTGATTACGAGCAGTACTTC. It is translated as CASSDDRDSDYEQYF.

This sequence joins TRBV7-2 and TRBJ2-1, with D tentatively TRBD2 (6 bases). V was pared by 2 bases and J by 2 bases, with 13 bases between. The germline V gene has CDR1 SGHTA and CDR2 FQGNSA. The CDR3 is made up of 16 amino acids. CDR3 bases: TGTGCCAGCAGCTTATATTTTAGCGGTACCTACAATGAGCAGTTCTTC. Its protein product is CASSLYFSGTYNEQFF.

The CDR3 reads CASSLVGQGEGGYTF. For the CDR3, the DNA is TGCGCCAGCAGCTTGGTGGGACAGGGAGAAGGTGGCTACACCTTC. V and J are TRBV5-1 and TRBJ1-2, with 9 bases fitting TRBD1. Germline V gene lookup returns CDR1 SGHRS and CDR2 YFSETQ. The CDR3 length is 15 residues. J was trimmed by 7 bases and V by 0 bases; bases with no gene match: 7.

The chain is built from TRBV7-9 and TRBJ2-7; TRBD1 or TRBD2 may be the D gene (5 bases each). Germline values: CDR1 SEHNR, CDR2 FQNEAQ (reference sequence). This CDR3 region has 16 residues. Trimming removed 3 bases from V and 3 bases from J, with 18 bases in between. This CDR3 is CASSLVFPGTDYEQYF. Here the CDR3 DNA reads TGTGCCAGCAGCTTGGTGTTTCCCGGGACGGACTACGAGCAGTACTTC.

J is TRBJ2-3 and V is TRBV11-3; D call uncertain. Germline V gene sequence: CDR1 SGHNT, CDR2 YENEEA. The CDR3 length is 13 residues. Trimming stripped 5 bases from V and 2 bases from J, with 8 bases between. CDR3 sequence reads: CASSRSYTDTQYF. The CDR3 nucleotides are TGTGCCAGCAGCCGGAGTTACACAGATACGCAGTATTTT.

Only a few counts were recorded for this clone. The CDR3 DNA follows: TGTGCCAGTAGTCCTCACAGCCTCTCTGGGGCCAACGTCCTGACTTTC. This codes for CASSPHSLSGANVLTF. This chain uses TRBV19 with TRBJ2-6, with D unclear. V was shortened by 5 bases and J by 0 bases, with 11 bases between the two germline ends. CDR1 is LNHDA, CDR2 SQIVND, per germline (reference sequence). There are 16 residues in the CDR3.

This clone was counted once. The CDR3 coding sequence is TGTGCCACCAGTCAGGACAGGGGCTACGAGCAGTACTTC. This codes for CATSQDRGYEQYF. This chain links TRBV15 with TRBJ2-5, with 9 bases identical to TRBD1. The J call may be mistaken, given a closer DNA end match to TRBJ2-7. Germline V gene data show CDR1 as LNHNV and CDR2 as YYDKDF (reference sequence). CDR3 length equals 13 residues.

This rearrangement joins TRBV9 to TRBJ1-1; D gene unclear. The V gene lost 0 bases and the J gene lost 0 bases, with 9 bases spanning the gap. Germline V CDR1 and CDR2: SGDLS, YYNGEE. The CDR3 extends over 15 amino acids. This CDR3 is CASSVAGEMNTEAFF. The CDR3, as DNA: TGTGCCAGCAGCGTAGCTGGGGAAATGAACACTGAAGCTTTCTTT.

This clone appeared a few times. This rearrangement joins TRBV10-3 to TRBJ2-7; D is unclear. CDR3 size: 12 residues. V shed 3 bases and J shed 2 bases, with 5 bases lying between them. Per the germline V gene, CDR1 is ENHRY and CDR2 is SYGVKD. CDR3 residues: CAISDDTYEQYF. CDR3 coding DNA: TGTGCCATCAGTGATGATACCTACGAGCAGTACTTC.

The chain has TRBV15 and TRBJ2-7; no clear D gene. Germline CDR1 LNHNV, CDR2 YYDKDF (reference sequence). The ends were cut back, 5 bases at V and 4 bases at J, with 12 bases in the middle. This CDR3 comprises 13 residues. CDR3 residues: CATSPAFQYEQYF. CDR3 DNA sequence: TGTGCCACCAGCCCTGCGTTTCAGTACGAGCAGTACTTC.

DNA of the CDR3: TGTGCCAGCAGCCCGACTAGCGGCAGTTACAGCTCTGGGGCCAACGTCCTGACTTTC. Amino acids: CASSPTSGSYSSGANVLTF. The V call is TRBV5-4, the J call TRBJ2-6; 9 positions match TRBD2. The CDR3 length is 19 residues. Per the germline V gene, CDR1 is SGHNT and CDR2 is YYREEE (reference sequence). The J segment lost 0 bases and the V segment lost 4 bases, leaving 11 bases of the junction unmatched.

This clone was seen a few times. The chain joins TRBV7-8 to TRBJ2-3; D could derive from TRBD1 or TRBD2 (5 bases each). This CDR3 is 17 amino acids long. Germline CDR1 is SGHVS and CDR2 is FQNEAQ. V gave up 3 bases and J gave up 2 bases, with 18 bases separating them. The chain's CDR3 is CASSFPGAGGLTDTQYF. The CDR3 region has the DNA TGTGCCAGCAGCTTCCCTGGGGCCGGAGGCCTCACAGATACGCAGTATTTT.

The chain carries TRBV5-6 and TRBJ2-2; no definite D call. V lost 4 bases, J lost 3 bases, and 4 bases lay in between. The CDR3 length is 12 residues. Germline V CDR1 and CDR2: SGHDT, YYEEEE. The CDR3, as DNA: TGTGCCAGCAGCCCCTACACCGGGGAGCTGTTTTTT. This codes for CASSPYTGELFF.

The chain carries TRBV11-2 and TRBJ1-3; tentatively, D is TRBD1 (5 bases). The CDR3 is made up of 14 amino acids. CDR1 and CDR2 from the germline V gene are SGHAT and FQNNGV. Trimming pared 6 bases from V and 0 bases from J, leaving 9 bases between. In DNA, the CDR3 is TGTGCCAGCAGGGGACTAGGCTCTGGAAACACCATATATTTT. It specifies CASRGLGSGNTIYF. Looking up the rest from reference TRBV11-2 and TRBJ1-3 gives the full variable domain: EAGVAQSPRYKIIEKRQSVAFWCNPISGHATLYWYQQILGQGPKLLIQFQNNGVVDDSQLPKDRFSAERLKGVDSTLKIQPAKLEDSAVYLCASRGLGSGNTIYFGEGSWLTVV.

Only a few counts were recorded for this clone. This chain links TRBV6-4 with TRBJ2-3; 9 bases are shared with TRBD2. Germline loops: CDR1 MRHNA, CDR2 SNTAGT. V lost 4 bases to trimming and J lost 0 bases; unmatched junction nucleotides: 2. The CDR3 totals 15 residues. CDR3 residues: CASSVTSGSTDTQYF. CDR3 DNA: TGTGCCAGCAGTGTAACTAGCGGGAGCACAGATACGCAGTATTTT.

The chain is built from TRBV27 and TRBJ2-5, with 7 positions matching TRBD2. The V and J ends lost 7 bases and 5 bases, in that order; junction bases with no gene match: 13. CDR3 length: 15 amino acids. Germline loops: CDR1 MNHEY, CDR2 SMNVEV (reference sequence). This chain's CDR3 is CASTPRAGPGETQYF. The CDR3 nucleotides read TGTGCCAGCACACCGAGAGCGGGGCCTGGGGAGACCCAGTACTTC.

The chain has TRBV10-3 and TRBJ2-5; no definite D call. TRBJ2-7 matches the DNA end more closely, so the J call is doubtful. CDR1 and CDR2 (germline): ENHRY, SYGVKD. This CDR3 has 12 amino acids. The CDR3 region has the DNA TGTGCCATCAGTGATGATACCTACGAGCAGTACTTC. Its protein is CAISDDTYEQYF.

In DNA form, the CDR3 reads TGTGCCAGCAGTTTAGGCACAGGGGGCAATCAGCCCCAGCATTTT. Protein sequence: CASSLGTGGNQPQHF. The chain couples TRBV27 to TRBJ1-5; 7 nucleotides agree with TRBD1. The V segment lost 2 bases and the J segment 2 bases; nucleotides outside the gene matches: 3. The CDR3 is 15 amino acids. In germline, CDR1 is MNHEY, CDR2 SMNVEV (reference sequence).

This clone was recorded a few times. The chain joins TRBV7-8 to TRBJ1-2; D is undetermined. CDR3 length: 15 residues. The germline V gene has CDR1 SGHVS and CDR2 FQNEAQ. The germline V and J ends were trimmed by 0 bases and 6 bases, with 14 bases remaining between them. The CDR3 DNA follows: TGTGCCAGCAGCTTAGCGGGCAACCTACTAAATGGCTACACCTTC. It specifies CASSLAGNLLNGYTF.

The rearrangement uses TRBV29-1 and TRBJ2-2; maybe TRBD1 (6 bases). CDR1 and CDR2 from the germline V gene are SQVTM and ANQGSEA. CDR3 length: 13 amino acids. Trimming cost V 7 bases and J 1 base, with 10 bases left between them. This CDR3 is CSARQVNTGELFF. The DNA for the CDR3 is TGCAGCGCCCGACAGGTGAACACCGGGGAGCTGTTTTTT.

This chain links TRBV4-3 with TRBJ2-7; a possible D gene is TRBD2 (6 bases). The CDR3 is made up of 15 amino acids. Per the germline V gene, CDR1 is LGHNA and CDR2 is YSLEER. Trimming left V 1 base short and J 2 bases short, with 12 bases between. The CDR3 sequence: CASSQGRAMTYEQYF. The CDR3 region has the DNA TGCGCCAGCAGCCAAGGGAGGGCCATGACCTACGAGCAGTACTTC.

The chain carries TRBV5-8 and TRBJ2-5; 8 nucleotides line up with TRBD2. J lost 1 base, V lost 4 bases, and 6 bases had no gene match. Germline assignment: CDR1 SGHTS and CDR2 YDEGEE. The CDR3 runs 15 residues. CDR3 coding DNA: TGTGCCAGCAGCCAAGATCGGGAGGGCCAAGAGACCCAGTACTTC. This codes for CASSQDREGQETQYF.

The gene calls are TRBV28 and TRBJ2-3; perhaps TRBD2 as D (6 bases). There are 13 residues in the CDR3. Germline V lookup: CDR1 MDHEN, CDR2 SYDVKM. V lost 3 bases to trimming and J lost 6 bases, with 10 bases between them. CDR3 nucleotide sequence: TGTGCCAGCAGTTTTTGGAGGGTTGATACGCAGTATTTT. Translating it yields CASSFWRVDTQYF.

The CDR3 DNA reads as TGTGCCAGCAGCTTGGCACTAGCGAGCTCCTACGAGCAGTACTTC. Its protein is CASSLALASSYEQYF. The rearrangement uses TRBV5-6 and TRBJ2-7; 7 bases map to TRBD2. The ends lost 0 bases at V and 0 bases at J; junction bases unmatched: 3. The CDR3 runs 15 residues. The germline CDR1 and CDR2 sequences are SGHDT and YYEEEE.

The rearrangement uses TRBV7-9 and TRBJ2-3; D call uncertain. The length of the CDR3 is 17 residues. CDR1 is SEHNR and CDR2 is FQNEAQ in the germline V gene (reference sequence). The germline V and J ends were trimmed by 3 bases and 0 bases, with 16 bases remaining between them. DNA of the CDR3: TGTGCCAGCAGCTTGAACCTTCCAACCATTAGCACAGATACGCAGTATTTT. It is translated as CASSLNLPTISTDTQYF.

This chain joins TRBV11-1 and TRBJ1-2; unclear D gene. Germline assignment: CDR1 SGHAT and CDR2 FQDESV (reference sequence). V dropped 3 bases and J dropped 4 bases, with 6 bases sitting between them. The CDR3 spans 12 residues. The CDR3 here is CASSFGSYGYTF. The CDR3 bases are TGTGCCAGCAGCTTCGGGAGCTATGGCTACACCTTC.

V gene TRBV9 combines with J gene TRBJ2-7; 10 positions agree with TRBD1. Looked up from germline, CDR1 is SGDLS and CDR2 is YYNGEE. V gave up 3 bases and J gave up 5 bases; unmatched junction bases: 8. This CDR3 comprises 15 residues. CDR3 nucleotide sequence: TGTGCCAGCAGCGCGGGACAGGGGATTGGGCACGAGCAGTACTTC. Translated: CASSAGQGIGHEQYF.

The V gene is TRBV4-1, the J gene TRBJ2-7; 8 nucleotides match TRBD2. Germline CDR1 and CDR2: MGHRA and YSYEKL. The CDR3 has 16 residues. V lost 3 bases, J lost 0 bases, and 7 bases stayed unmatched. The CDR3 region is CASSHASGSFSYEQYF. In DNA, the CDR3 is TGCGCCAGCAGCCATGCGAGCGGGAGCTTCTCCTACGAGCAGTACTTC.

The chain uses TRBV6-5 and TRBJ2-7; D might be TRBD2 (5 bases). The CDR3 loop spans 14 amino acids. From germline, CDR1 is MNHEY and CDR2 SVGAGI. Trimming left V 2 bases short and J 4 bases short, with 12 bases between. CDR3 bases: TGTGCCAGCAGTTACGGACGGGGTGGTTACGAGCAGTACTTC. Encoded protein: CASSYGRGGYEQYF.

This sequence joins TRBV4-1 and TRBJ2-7; weak D call: TRBD2 (6 bases). The CDR3 extends over 16 amino acids. Trimming took 3 bases from V and 0 from J, leaving 15 bases between them. CDR1 is MGHRA and CDR2 is YSYEKL in the germline V gene. The CDR3 DNA reads as TGCGCCAGCAGCCATAGTTCCGGGACTGCCTCCTACGAGCAGTACTTC. Residues: CASSHSSGTASYEQYF.

This clone occurred a few times. This chain joins TRBV28 and TRBJ1-5; 8 bases agree with TRBD1. After removal of 5 bases from V and 3 bases from J, the junction contained 6 bases not matched to a gene. CDR1 and CDR2 (germline): MDHEN, SYDVKM. This CDR3 contains 15 residues. This CDR3 reads CASSIYRGDNQPQHF. The CDR3 nucleotides read TGTGCCAGCAGTATTTACAGGGGGGACAATCAGCCCCAGCATTTT.